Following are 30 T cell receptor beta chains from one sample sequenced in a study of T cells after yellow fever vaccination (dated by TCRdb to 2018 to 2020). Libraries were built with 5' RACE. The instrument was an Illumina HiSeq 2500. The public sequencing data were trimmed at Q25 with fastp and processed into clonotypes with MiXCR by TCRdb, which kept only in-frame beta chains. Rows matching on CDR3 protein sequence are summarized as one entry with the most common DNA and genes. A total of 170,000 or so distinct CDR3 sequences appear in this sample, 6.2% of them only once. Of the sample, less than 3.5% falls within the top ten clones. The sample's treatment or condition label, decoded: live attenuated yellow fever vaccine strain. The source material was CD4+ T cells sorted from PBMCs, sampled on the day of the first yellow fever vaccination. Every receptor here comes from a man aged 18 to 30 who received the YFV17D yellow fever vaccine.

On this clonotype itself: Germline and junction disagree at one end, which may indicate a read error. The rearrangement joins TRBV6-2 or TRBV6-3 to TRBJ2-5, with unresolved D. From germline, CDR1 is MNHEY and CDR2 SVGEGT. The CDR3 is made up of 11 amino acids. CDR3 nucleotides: TGCGCCCGCAGTCACCAAGAGACCCAGTACTTC. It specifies CARSHQETQYF.

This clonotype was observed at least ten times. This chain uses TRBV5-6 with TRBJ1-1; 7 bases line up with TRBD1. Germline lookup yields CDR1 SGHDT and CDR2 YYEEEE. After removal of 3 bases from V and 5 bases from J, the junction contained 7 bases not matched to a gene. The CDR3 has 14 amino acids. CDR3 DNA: TGTGCCAGCAGCTGGGGAGGGGGCTGGACTGAAGCTTTCTTT. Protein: CASSWGGGWTEAFF.

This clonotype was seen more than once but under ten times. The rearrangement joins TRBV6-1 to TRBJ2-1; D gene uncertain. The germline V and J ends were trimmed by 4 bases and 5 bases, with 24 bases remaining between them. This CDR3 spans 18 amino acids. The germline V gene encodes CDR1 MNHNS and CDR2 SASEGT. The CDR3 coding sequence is TGTGCCAGCAGTGTCCCACTACAACGGTACCCTTTTCACAATGAGCAGTTCTTC. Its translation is CASSVPLQRYPFHNEQFF.

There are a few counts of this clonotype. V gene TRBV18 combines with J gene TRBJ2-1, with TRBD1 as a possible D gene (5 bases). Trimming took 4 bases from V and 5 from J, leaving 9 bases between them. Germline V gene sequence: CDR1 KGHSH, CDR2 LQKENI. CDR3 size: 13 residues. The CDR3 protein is CASSRSGNNEQFF. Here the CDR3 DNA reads TGTGCCAGCTCACGATCAGGGAACAATGAGCAGTTCTTC.

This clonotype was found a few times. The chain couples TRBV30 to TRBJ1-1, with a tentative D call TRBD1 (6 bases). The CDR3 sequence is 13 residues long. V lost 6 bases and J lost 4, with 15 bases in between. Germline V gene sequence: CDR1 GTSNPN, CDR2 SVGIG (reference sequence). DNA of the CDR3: TGTGCCTGTCGTACAGGGTGGGGCACTGAAGCTTTCTTT. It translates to CACRTGWGTEAFF.

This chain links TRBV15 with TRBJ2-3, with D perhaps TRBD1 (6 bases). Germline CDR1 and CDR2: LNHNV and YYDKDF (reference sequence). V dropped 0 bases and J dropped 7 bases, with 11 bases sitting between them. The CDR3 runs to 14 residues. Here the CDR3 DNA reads TGTGCCACCAGCAGAGATTTGGGACACTATACGCAGTATTTT. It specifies CATSRDLGHYTQYF.

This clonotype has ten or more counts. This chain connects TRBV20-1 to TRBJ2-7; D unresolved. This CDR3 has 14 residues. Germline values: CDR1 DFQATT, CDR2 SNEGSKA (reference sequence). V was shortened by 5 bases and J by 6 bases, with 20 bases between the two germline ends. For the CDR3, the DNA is TGCAGTGCTCACGACTCGTCCCAGATCGGCGAGCAGTACTTC. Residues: CSAHDSSQIGEQYF.

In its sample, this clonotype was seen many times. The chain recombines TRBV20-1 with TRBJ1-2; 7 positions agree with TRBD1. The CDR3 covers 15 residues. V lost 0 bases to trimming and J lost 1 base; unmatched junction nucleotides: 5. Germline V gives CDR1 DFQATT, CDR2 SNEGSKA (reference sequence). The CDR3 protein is CSAREPGQLNYGYTF. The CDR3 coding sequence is TGCAGTGCTAGAGAGCCGGGACAGCTTAACTATGGCTACACCTTC.

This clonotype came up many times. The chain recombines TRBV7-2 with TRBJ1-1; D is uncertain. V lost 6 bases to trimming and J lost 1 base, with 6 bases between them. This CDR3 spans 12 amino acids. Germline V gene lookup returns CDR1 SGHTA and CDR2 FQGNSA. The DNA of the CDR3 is TGTGCCAGCAGACGGACGAACACTGAAGCTTTCTTT. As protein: CASRRTNTEAFF.

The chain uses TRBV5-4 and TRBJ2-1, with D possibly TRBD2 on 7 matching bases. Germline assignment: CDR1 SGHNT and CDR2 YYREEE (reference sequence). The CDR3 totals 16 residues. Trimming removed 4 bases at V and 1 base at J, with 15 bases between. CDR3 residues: CASSRAGHPSYNEQFF. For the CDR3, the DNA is TGTGCCAGCAGCAGAGCGGGACACCCATCCTACAATGAGCAGTTCTTC.

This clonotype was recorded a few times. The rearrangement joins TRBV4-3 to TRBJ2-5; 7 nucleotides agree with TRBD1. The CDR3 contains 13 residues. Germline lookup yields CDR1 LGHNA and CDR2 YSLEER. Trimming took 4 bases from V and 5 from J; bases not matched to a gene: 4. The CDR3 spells CASSRTGVETQYF. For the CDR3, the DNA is TGCGCCAGCAGCCGGACAGGCGTGGAGACCCAGTACTTC.

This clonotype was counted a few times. The CDR3 nucleotides are TGTGCCAGCAGCTTAGTCAATAGCGGGGGGTCAGATACGCAGTATTTT. Its protein is CASSLVNSGGSDTQYF. The chain combines TRBV7-2 with TRBJ2-3, with 10 bases lining up with TRBD2. The V segment lost 1 base and the J segment 4 bases; nucleotides outside the gene matches: 5. The CDR3 spans 16 residues. CDR1 and CDR2 from the germline V gene are SGHTA and FQGNSA.

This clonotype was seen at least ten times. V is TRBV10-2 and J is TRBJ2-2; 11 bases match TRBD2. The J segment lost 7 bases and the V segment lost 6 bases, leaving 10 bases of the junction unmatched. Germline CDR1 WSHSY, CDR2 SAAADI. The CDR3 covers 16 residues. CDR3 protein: CASSGLAGGRIGELFF. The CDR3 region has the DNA TGCGCCAGCAGCGGATTAGCGGGGGGGCGAATCGGGGAGCTGTTTTTT.

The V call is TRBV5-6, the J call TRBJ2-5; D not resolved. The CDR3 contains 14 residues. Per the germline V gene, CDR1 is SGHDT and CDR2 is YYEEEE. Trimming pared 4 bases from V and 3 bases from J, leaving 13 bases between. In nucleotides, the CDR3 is TGTGCCAGCAGCCCGTATGACACGGAAGAGACCCAGTACTTC. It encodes CASSPYDTEETQYF.

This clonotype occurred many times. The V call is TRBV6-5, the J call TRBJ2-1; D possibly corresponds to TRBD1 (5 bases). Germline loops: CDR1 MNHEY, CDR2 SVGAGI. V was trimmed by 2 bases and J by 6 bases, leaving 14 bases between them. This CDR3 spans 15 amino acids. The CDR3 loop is CASSYVQGRGNEQFF. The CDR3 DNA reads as TGTGCCAGCAGTTACGTGCAGGGAAGGGGCAATGAGCAGTTCTTC.

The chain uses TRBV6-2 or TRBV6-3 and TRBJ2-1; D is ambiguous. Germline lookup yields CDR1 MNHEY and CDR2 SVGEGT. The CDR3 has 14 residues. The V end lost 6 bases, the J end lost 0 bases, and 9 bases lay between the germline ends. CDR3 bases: TGTGCCAGCAGAAGCTACAGCTCCTACAATGAGCAGTTCTTC. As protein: CASRSYSSYNEQFF.

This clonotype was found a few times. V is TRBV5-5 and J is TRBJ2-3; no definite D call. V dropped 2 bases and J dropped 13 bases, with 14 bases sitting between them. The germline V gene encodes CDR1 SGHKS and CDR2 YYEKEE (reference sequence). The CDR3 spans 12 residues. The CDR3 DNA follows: TGTGCCAGCAGCTTCCCAGAGGTCCTGAAGTATTTT. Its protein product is CASSFPEVLKYF.

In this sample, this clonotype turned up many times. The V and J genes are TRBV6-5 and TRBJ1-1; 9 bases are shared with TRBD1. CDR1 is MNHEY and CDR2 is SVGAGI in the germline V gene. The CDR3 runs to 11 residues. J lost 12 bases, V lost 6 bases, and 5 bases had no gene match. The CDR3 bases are TGTGCCAGCAGCCGTGGGACAGGGACTTTCTTT. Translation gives CASSRGTGTFF.

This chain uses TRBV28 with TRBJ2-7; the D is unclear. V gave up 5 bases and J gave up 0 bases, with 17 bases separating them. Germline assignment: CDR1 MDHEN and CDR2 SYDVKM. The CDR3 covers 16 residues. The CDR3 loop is CASSPLRWGSSYEQYV. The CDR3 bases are TGTGCCAGCAGTCCCCTACGCTGGGGAAGCTCCTACGAGCAGTACGTC.

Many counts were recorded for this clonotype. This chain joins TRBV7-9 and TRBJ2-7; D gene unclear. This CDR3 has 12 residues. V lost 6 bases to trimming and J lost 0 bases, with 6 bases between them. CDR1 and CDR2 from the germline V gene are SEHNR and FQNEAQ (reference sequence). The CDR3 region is CASRCTSYEQYV. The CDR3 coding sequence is TGTGCCAGCAGATGTACCTCCTACGAGCAGTACGTC.

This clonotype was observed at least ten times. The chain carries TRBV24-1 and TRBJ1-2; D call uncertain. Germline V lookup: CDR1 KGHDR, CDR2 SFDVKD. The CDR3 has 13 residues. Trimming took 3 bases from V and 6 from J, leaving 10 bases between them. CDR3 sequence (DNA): TGTGCCACCAGTGATGCCTACTCGGATGGCTACACCTTC. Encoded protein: CATSDAYSDGYTF.

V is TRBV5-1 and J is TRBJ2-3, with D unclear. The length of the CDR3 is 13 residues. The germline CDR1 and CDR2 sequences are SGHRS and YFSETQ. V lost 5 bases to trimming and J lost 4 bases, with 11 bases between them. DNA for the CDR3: TGCGCCAGCAGTATGGGTTTAGCAGATACGCAGTATTTT. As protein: CASSMGLADTQYF.

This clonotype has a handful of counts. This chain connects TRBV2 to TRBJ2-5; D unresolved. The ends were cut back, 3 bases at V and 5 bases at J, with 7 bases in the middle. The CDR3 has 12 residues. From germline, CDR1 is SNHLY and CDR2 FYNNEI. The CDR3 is CASSESSETQYF. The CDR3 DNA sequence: TGTGCCAGCAGTGAGAGTAGCGAGACCCAGTACTTC.

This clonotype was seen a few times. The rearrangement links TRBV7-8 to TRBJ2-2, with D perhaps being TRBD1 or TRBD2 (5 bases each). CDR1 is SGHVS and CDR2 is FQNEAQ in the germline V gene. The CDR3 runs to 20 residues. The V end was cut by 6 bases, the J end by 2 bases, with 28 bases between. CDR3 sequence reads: CASRQLPMGPQGVNTGELFF. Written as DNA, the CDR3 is TGTGCCAGCAGGCAGTTACCCATGGGACCTCAAGGGGTAAACACCGGGGAGCTGTTTTTT.

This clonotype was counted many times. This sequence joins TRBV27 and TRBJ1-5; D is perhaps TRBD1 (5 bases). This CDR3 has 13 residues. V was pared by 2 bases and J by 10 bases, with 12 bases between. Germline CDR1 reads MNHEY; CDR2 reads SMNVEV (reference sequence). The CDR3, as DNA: TGTGCCAGCAGTTTACAGGGTTTCAACCCCCAGCATTTT. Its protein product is CASSLQGFNPQHF.

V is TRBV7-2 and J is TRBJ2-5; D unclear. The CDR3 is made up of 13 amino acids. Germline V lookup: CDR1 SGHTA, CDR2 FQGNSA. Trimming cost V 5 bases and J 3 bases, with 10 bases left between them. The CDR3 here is CASSTAGKETQYF. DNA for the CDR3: TGTGCCAGCAGCACCGCTGGGAAAGAGACCCAGTACTTC.

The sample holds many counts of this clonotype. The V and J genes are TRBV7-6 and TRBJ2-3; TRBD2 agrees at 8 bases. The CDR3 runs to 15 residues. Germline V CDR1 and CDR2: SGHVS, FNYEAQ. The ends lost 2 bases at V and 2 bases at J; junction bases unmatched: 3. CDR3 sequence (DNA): TGTGCCAGCAGCTTATCCGGACTAGCCACAGATACGCAGTATTTT. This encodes CASSLSGLATDTQYF.

The CDR3 DNA reads as TGTGCCAGCAGCTTAGCTAACAGGGGTTTTTATGGCTACACCTTC. Amino acid sequence: CASSLANRGFYGYTF. The chain has TRBV7-2 and TRBJ1-2; 7 positions match TRBD1. This CDR3 is built from 15 residues. Germline lookup yields CDR1 SGHTA and CDR2 FQGNSA. Trimming removed 0 bases from V and 5 bases from J; junction bases left unmatched: 6.

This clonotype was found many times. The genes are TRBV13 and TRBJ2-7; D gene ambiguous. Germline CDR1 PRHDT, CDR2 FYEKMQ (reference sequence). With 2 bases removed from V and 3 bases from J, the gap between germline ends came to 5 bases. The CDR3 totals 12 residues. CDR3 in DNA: TGTGCCAGCAGCTTATCCAACTACGAGCAGTACTTC. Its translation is CASSLSNYEQYF.

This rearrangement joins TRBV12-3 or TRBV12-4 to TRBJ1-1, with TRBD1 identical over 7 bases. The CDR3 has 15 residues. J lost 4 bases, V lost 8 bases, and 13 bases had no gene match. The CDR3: CASPPRRGKATEAFF. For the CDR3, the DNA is TGTGCCAGCCCTCCTCGCAGGGGGAAAGCCACTGAAGCTTTCTTT.